This T cell receptor (beta chain) was sequenced in a study of PD-1 blockade in mismatch repair-deficient tumors. Looking at the study overall: Patients had fewer than 15 mismatch repair-deficient cancer types and were previously treated and progressing.

Clones were sequenced by immunoSEQ multiplex PCR, and TCRdb holds only the in-frame ones, with some missing. The sample carries over 100,000 clones, about 83% recorded once. Germline loops: CDR1 SQVTM, CDR2 ANQGSEA. CDR3 size: 12 residues. After removal of 6 bases from V and 6 bases from J, the junction contained 3 bases not matched to a gene. The genes are TRBV29-1 and TRBJ2-1, with 9 bases matching TRBD2. This specimen consisted of peripheral blood, obtained approximately 64 weeks after starting pembrolizumab. This receptor was taken from an adult with mismatch repair-deficient cancer. The CDR3 region has the DNA TGCAGCGTCTTAGCGGGAGTCAATGAGCAGTTCTTC. As protein: CSVLAGVNEQFF.